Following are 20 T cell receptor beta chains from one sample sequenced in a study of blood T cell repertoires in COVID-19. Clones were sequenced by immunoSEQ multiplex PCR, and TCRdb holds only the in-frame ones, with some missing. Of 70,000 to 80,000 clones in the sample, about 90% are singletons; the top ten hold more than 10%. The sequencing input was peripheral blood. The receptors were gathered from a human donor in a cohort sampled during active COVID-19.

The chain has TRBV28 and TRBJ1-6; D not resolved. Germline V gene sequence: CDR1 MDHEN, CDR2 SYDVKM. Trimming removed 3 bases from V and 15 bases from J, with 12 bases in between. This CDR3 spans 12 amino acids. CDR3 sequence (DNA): TGTGCCAGCAGTTTTTTGGGCCAAGGCCTCCACTTT. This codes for CASSFLGQGLHF. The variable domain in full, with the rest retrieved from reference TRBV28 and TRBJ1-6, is DVKVTQSSRYLVKRTGEKVFLECVQDMDHENMFWYRQDPGLGLRLIYFSYDVKMKEKGDIPEGYSVSREKKERFSLILESASTNQTSMYLCASSFLGQGLHFGNGTRLTVT.

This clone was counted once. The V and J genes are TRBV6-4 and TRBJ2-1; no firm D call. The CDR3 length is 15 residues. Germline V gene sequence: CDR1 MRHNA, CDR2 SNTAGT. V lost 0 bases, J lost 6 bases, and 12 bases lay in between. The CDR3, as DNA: TGTGCCAGCAGTGACTCCAGCGCCTCCGCCAATGAGCAGTTCTTC. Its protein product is CASSDSSASANEQFF.

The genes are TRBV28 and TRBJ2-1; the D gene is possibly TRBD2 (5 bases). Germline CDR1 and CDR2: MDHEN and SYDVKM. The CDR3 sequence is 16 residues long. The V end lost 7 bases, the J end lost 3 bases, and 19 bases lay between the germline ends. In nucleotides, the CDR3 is TGTGCCAGCACCGAACGGGATTTGGCACGCTACAATGAGCAGTTCTTC. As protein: CASTERDLARYNEQFF.

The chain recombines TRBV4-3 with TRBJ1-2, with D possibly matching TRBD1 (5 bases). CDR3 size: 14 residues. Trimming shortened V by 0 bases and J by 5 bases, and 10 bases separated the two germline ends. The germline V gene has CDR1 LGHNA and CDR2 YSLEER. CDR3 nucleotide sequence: TGCGCCAGCAGCCAAGAACGTCGGGGGTATGGCTACACCTTC. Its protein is CASSQERRGYGYTF.

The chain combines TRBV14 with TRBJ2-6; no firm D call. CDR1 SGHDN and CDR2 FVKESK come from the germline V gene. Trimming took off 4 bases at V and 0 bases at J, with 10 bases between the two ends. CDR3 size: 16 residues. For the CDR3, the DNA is TGTGCCAGCAGCCTCCGTACTCCCTCTGGGGCCAACGTCCTGACTTTC. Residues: CASSLRTPSGANVLTF.

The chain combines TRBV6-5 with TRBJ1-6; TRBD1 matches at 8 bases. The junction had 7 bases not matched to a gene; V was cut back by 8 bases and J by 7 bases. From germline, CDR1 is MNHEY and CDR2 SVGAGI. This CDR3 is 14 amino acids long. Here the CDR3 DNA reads TGTGCCAGCGCGATGACAGGGGAGAATTCACCCCTCCACTTT. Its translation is CASAMTGENSPLHF.

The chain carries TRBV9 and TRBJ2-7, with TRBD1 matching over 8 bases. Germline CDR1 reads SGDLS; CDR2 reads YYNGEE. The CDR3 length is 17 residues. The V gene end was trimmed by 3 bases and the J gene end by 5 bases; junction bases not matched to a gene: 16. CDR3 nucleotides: TGTGCCAGCAGCGCAGAGACAGGGGCGTACGAGGTGGACGAGCAGTACTTC. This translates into CASSAETGAYEVDEQYF.

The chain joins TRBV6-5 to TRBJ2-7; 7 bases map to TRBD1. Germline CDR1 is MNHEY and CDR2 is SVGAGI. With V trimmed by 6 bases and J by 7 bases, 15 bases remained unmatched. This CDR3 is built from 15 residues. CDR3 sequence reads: CASSHTVEGASEQYF. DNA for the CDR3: TGTGCCAGCAGCCATACGGTAGAGGGGGCGAGTGAGCAGTACTTC.

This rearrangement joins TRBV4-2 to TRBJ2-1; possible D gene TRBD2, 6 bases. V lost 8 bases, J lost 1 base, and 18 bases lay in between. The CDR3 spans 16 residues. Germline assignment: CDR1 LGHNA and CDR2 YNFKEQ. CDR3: CASAHLGGGSYNEQFF. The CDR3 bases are TGTGCCAGCGCCCACCTCGGGGGTGGATCCTACAATGAGCAGTTCTTC.

CDR3 DNA sequence: TGTGCCAGCAATCGACACAACACTGAAGCTTTCTTT. Translated, it gives CASNRHNTEAFF. The V and J genes are TRBV2 and TRBJ1-1; D not resolved. The length of the CDR3 is 12 residues. V lost 7 bases and J lost 2, with 8 bases in between. Germline values: CDR1 SNHLY, CDR2 FYNNEI. The full variable domain, its missing parts supplied by reference TRBV2 and TRBJ1-1, is EPEVTQTPSHQVTQMGQEVILRCVPISNHLYFYWYRQILGQKVEFLVSFYNNEISEKSEIFDDQFSVERPDGSNFTLKIRSTKLEDSAMYFCASNRHNTEAFFGQGTRLTVV.

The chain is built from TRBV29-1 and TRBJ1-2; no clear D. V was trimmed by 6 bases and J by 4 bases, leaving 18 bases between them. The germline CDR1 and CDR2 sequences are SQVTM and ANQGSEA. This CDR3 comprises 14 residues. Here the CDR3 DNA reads TGCAGCGTCCAGAGTCTTCTCGGGTTCTATGGCTACACCTTC. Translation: CSVQSLLGFYGYTF. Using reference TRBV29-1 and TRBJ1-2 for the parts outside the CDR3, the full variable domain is SAVISQKPSRDICQRGTSLTIQCQVDSQVTMMFWYRQQPGQSLTLIATANQGSEATYESGFVIDKFPISRPNLTFSTLTVSNMSPEDSSIYLCSVQSLLGFYGYTFGSGTRLTVV.

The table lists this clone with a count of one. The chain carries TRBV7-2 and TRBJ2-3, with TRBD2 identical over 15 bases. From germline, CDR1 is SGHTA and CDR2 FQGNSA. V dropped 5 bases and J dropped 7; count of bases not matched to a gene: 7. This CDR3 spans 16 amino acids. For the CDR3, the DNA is TGTGCCAGCAGCCCGCGGGGACTAGCGGGGGGACATACGCAGTATTTT. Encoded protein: CASSPRGLAGGHTQYF.

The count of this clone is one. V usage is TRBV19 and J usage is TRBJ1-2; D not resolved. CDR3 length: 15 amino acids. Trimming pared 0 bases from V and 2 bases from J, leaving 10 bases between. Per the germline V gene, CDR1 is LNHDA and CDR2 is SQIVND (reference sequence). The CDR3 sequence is CASSIDGGRNYGYTF. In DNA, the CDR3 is TGTGCCAGTAGTATAGATGGAGGCAGGAACTATGGCTACACCTTC.

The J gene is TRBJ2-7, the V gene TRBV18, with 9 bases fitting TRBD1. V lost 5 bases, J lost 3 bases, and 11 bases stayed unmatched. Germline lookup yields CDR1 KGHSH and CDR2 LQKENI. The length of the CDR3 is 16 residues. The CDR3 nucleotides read TGTGCCAGCTCAGTCACCGGGACAGGGTCGATCTACGAGCAGTACTTC. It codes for CASSVTGTGSIYEQYF.

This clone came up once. The CDR3 here is CASSFSGGLTSEQFF. DNA for the CDR3: TGTGCCAGCAGCTTTAGCGGGGGCCTGACGTCTGAGCAGTTCTTC. V is TRBV7-2 and J is TRBJ2-1; 9 nucleotides match TRBD2. V dropped 3 bases and J dropped 9; count of bases not matched to a gene: 9. The CDR3 sequence is 15 residues long. Germline-derived CDR1 and CDR2 are SGHTA and FQGNSA.

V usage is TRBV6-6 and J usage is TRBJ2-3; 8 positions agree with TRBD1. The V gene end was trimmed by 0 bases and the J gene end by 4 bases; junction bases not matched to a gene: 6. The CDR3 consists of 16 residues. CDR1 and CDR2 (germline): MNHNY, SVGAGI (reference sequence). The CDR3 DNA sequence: TGTGCCAGCAGTTACTCGAGAGGACAGGGAGCAGATACGCAGTATTTT. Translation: CASSYSRGQGADTQYF.

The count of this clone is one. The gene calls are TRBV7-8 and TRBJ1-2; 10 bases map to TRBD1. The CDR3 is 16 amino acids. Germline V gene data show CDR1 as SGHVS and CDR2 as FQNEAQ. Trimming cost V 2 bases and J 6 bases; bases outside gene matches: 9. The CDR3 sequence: CASSLWGQGIVNGYTF. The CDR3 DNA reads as TGTGCCAGCAGCTTATGGGGACAGGGGATCGTCAATGGCTACACCTTC.

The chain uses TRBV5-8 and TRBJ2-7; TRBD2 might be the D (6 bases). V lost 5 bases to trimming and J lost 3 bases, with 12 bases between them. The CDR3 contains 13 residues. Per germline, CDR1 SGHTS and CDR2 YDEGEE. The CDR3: CASRTSRGYEQYF. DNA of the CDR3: TGTGCCAGCAGGACTAGTCGGGGCTACGAGCAGTACTTC.

CDR3 sequence (DNA): TGTGCCATCAGCGTAGGACAGGGATTGGGCACCGGGGAGCTGTTTTTT. This codes for CAISVGQGLGTGELFF. The chain combines TRBV10-3 with TRBJ2-2, with 8 bases that match TRBD1. Trimming at V came to 6 bases and at J to 4 bases, leaving 10 bases not matched to a gene. Germline CDR1 is ENHRY and CDR2 is SYGVKD. This CDR3 region has 16 residues.

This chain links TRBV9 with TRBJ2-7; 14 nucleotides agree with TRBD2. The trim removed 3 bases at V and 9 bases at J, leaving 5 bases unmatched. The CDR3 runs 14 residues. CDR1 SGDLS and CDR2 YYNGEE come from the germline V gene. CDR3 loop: CASSAGTSGGLQYF. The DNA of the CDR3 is TGTGCCAGCAGCGCCGGGACTAGCGGGGGCCTGCAGTACTTC.